These T cell receptor beta chains were read from a single sample in a study of blood T cell repertoires in COVID-19. TCRdb keeps only in-frame clones here, not all; method: immunoSEQ multiplex PCR. The sample carries around 210,000 clones, 70% to 90% recorded once. The sample taken for sequencing was peripheral blood. These receptors originate from a man aged 50 or older with COVID-19, enrolled during active disease. The CDR3 runs from the conserved cysteine through the conserved F or W. A row's size may be missing; if present it is once, few, many or a size class.

abundance	v_gene	j_gene	CDR3aa
.	TRBV4-3	TRBJ2-1	CASSQGTGLGYNEQFF
.	TRBV19	TRBJ1-1	CASSGQGETEAFF
.	TRBV7-3	TRBJ2-3	CASSQRTGSSTDTQYF
once	TRBV7-2	TRBJ1-4	CASSWAGTNNEKLFF
.	TRBV19	TRBJ1-3	CASSTNRDRGLNTIYF
.	TRBV6-6	TRBJ2-1	CASARGTDYYNEQFF
.	TRBV7-2	TRBJ2-2	CASSRASGGGELFF
.	TRBV11-1	TRBJ2-7	CASSLESRGADYEQYF
.	TRBV27	TRBJ2-7	CASSLSLAPGLWTSEQYF
many	TRBV12-3/TRBV12-4	TRBJ2-7	CASTMRQGEQYF
.	TRBV27	TRBJ1-1	CATRTGDAEAFF
.	TRBV29-1	TRBJ2-7	CSVGLGQGQSLTYEQYF
.	TRBV29-1	TRBJ2-3	CSVAPTTPGTDTQYF
.	TRBV7-2	TRBJ2-3	CASSLVLGQGADTQYF
.	TRBV30	TRBJ1-2	CAWKEGLYTF
.	TRBV18	TRBJ1-1	CASSPSDWNTEAFF
.	TRBV7-9	TRBJ2-7	CASSWGQGGSYEQYF
.	TRBV9	TRBJ1-3	CASSATGIGDTIYF
.	TRBV5-4	TRBJ2-2	CASSPRTGFGELFF
once	TRBV19	TRBJ2-3	CASRTTSDRTDTQYF
.	TRBV4-3	TRBJ1-4	CASSLGLGAEKLFF
once	TRBV27	TRBJ2-1	CASSLSWAIGSYNEQFF